The 11 T cell receptor beta chains in this list originate from one sample, sequenced in a study of blood T cells in healthy people across ages. A second roughly 6 to 11 cycle PCR used barcoded and J-beta primers. One entry per CDR3 protein, called by TCRdb with MiXCR from the 5' RACE reads. The table lists over 1,500,000 distinct CDR3 sequences, 49% of them singletons. The sample taken for sequencing was blood. These receptors were taken from a middle-aged woman in good health.

This clonotype occurred a few times. This sequence joins TRBV27 and TRBJ2-7; 8 bases agree with TRBD1. This CDR3 spans 13 amino acids. Germline CDR1 reads MNHEY; CDR2 reads SMNVEV (reference sequence). V lost 4 bases and J lost 6; bases outside the gene matches: 5. The CDR3 region is CASSSDRVVEQYF. The CDR3 DNA reads TGTGCCAGCAGTTCGGACAGGGTTGTCGAGCAGTACTTC.

This clonotype was detected a few times. This sequence joins TRBV20-1 and TRBJ1-2; TRBD1 might be the D (6 bases). The CDR3 has 12 amino acids. The germline CDR1 and CDR2 sequences are DFQATT and SNEGSKA (reference sequence). The CDR3 is CSAYRANYGYTF. The CDR3 nucleotides read TGCAGCGCTTACAGGGCTAACTATGGCTACACCTTC.

A few counts support this clonotype. This sequence joins TRBV18 and TRBJ2-5, with TRBD2 as a possible D gene (6 bases). The germline gives CDR1 KGHSH, CDR2 LQKENI. The germline V and J ends were trimmed by 1 base and 4 bases, with 13 bases remaining between them. This CDR3 region has 15 residues. The CDR3 spells CASSPQGLEGETQYF. CDR3 nucleotides: TGTGCCAGCTCACCACAGGGTCTGGAGGGAGAGACCCAGTACTTC.

The chain uses TRBV5-1 and TRBJ2-5; 7 nucleotides align to TRBD1. Germline trimming cut 5 bases from V and 0 bases from J; bases unmatched to any gene: 13. There are 17 residues in the CDR3. Germline CDR1 and CDR2: SGHRS and YFSETQ. The CDR3 sequence is CASSSSPGTAYQETQYF. CDR3 in DNA: TGCGCCAGCAGTTCCTCTCCGGGGACAGCGTACCAAGAGACCCAGTACTTC.

The chain links TRBV18 to TRBJ2-5, with a weak D call TRBD2 (5 bases). V was pared by 2 bases and J by 2 bases, with 6 bases between. The germline V gene has CDR1 KGHSH and CDR2 LQKENI. This CDR3 spans 13 amino acids. CDR3 coding DNA: TGTGCCAGCTCACCATGGGAGCAAGAGACCCAGTACTTC. Protein sequence: CASSPWEQETQYF.

The rearrangement links TRBV28 to TRBJ1-2; tentatively, D is TRBD1 (6 bases). Germline CDR1 and CDR2: MDHEN and SYDVKM. The CDR3 is made up of 17 amino acids. Trimming took 6 bases from V and 3 from J, leaving 23 bases between them. The CDR3 reads CASSSNGGAGVDYGYTF. The CDR3 nucleotides are TGTGCCAGCAGCTCCAACGGGGGGGCAGGGGTCGACTATGGCTACACCTTC.

This rearrangement joins TRBV5-1 to TRBJ2-5; TRBD2 aligns across 9 bases. The V segment lost 7 bases and the J segment 1 base; nucleotides outside the gene matches: 8. From germline, CDR1 is SGHRS and CDR2 YFSETQ. This CDR3 contains 15 residues. The DNA of the CDR3 is TGCGCCAGCGGGGGTCTAGCGGGGATCCAAGAGACCCAGTACTTC. Residues: CASGGLAGIQETQYF.

The chain employs TRBV20-1 and TRBJ2-7; 7 nucleotides line up with TRBD1. With 2 bases clipped from V and 2 bases from J, the junction kept 6 bases outside the gene matches. The V gene's germline CDR1 is DFQATT and CDR2 SNEGSKA (reference sequence). The CDR3 sequence is 14 residues long. CDR3 nucleotide sequence: TGCAGTGCTAGACGCGGCAGGGGGACCTACGAGCAGTACTTC. Its translation: CSARRGRGTYEQYF.

In this sample, this clonotype turned up a few times. The V call is TRBV5-1, the J call TRBJ2-5; 13 bases are a match to TRBD2. With 3 bases clipped from V and 5 bases from J, the junction kept 4 bases outside the gene matches. This CDR3 comprises 15 residues. Germline values: CDR1 SGHRS, CDR2 YFSETQ. This CDR3 reads CASSWTSGGLETQYF. In DNA form, the CDR3 reads TGCGCCAGCAGCTGGACTAGCGGGGGTTTGGAGACCCAGTACTTC.

The chain links TRBV10-3 to TRBJ1-2, with D unclear. Germline assignment: CDR1 ENHRY and CDR2 SYGVKD. CDR3 length: 13 amino acids. V was trimmed by 4 bases and J by 4 bases, leaving 10 bases between them. The CDR3 DNA follows: TGTGCCATCAGTGCAGGCCGCCGCTATGGCTACACCTTC. This codes for CAISAGRRYGYTF.

Comments on this clonotype: Germline and junction disagree at one end, which may indicate a read error. The chain combines TRBV20-1 with TRBJ2-7, with D hard to call. The germline V gene has CDR1 DFQATT and CDR2 SNEGSKA (reference sequence). The length of the CDR3 is 14 residues. The CDR3 here is CSASTRPNSYEQYF. DNA for the CDR3: TGCAGTGCCTCGACGCGACCCAACTCCTATGAGCAGTACTTC.